The 28 T cell receptor beta chains reported below all come from one sample, sequenced in a study of tumor-infiltrating lymphocytes in localized non-small cell lung cancer. TCRdb's copy holds only in-frame clones and misses some; the assay was immunoSEQ multiplex PCR. Of about 12,000 clones listed, 65% to 85% are singletons. Material for sequencing was lung tumor tissue. The source of these receptors is a human donor with non-small cell lung cancer.

This rearrangement joins TRBV12-2 to TRBJ2-5. TRBV12-2 is tagged as a pseudogene. The CDR3 runs 11 residues. DNA of the CDR3: TGTGCAAGTCGCTTGGGGGAGACCCAGTACTTC. Translating it yields CASRLGETQYF.

The genes are TRBV11-2 and TRBJ1-1; 10 bases align to TRBD1. Germline values: CDR1 SGHAT, CDR2 FQNNGV. V trimming: 4 bases; J trimming: 7 bases; junction bases outside the gene matches: 3. The CDR3 runs 13 residues. CDR3 sequence (DNA): TGTGCCAGCAGCTGGACAGGGGGTTTTGAAGCTTTCTTT. Amino acid sequence: CASSWTGGFEAFF. Full variable domain (rest looked up from reference TRBV11-2 and TRBJ1-1): EAGVAQSPRYKIIEKRQSVAFWCNPISGHATLYWYQQILGQGPKLLIQFQNNGVVDDSQLPKDRFSAERLKGVDSTLKIQPAKLEDSAVYLCASSWTGGFEAFFGQGTRLTVV.

The chain couples TRBV29-1 to TRBJ1-2; 7 bases fit TRBD1. Germline-derived CDR1 and CDR2 are SQVTM and ANQGSEA. The J segment lost 4 bases and the V segment lost 7 bases, leaving 6 bases of the junction unmatched. The CDR3 loop spans 12 amino acids. The CDR3 region is CSGATGLYGYTF. The CDR3 region has the DNA TGCAGCGGCGCGACAGGGCTCTATGGCTACACCTTC.

V gene TRBV7-2 combines with J gene TRBJ1-5, with D perhaps matching TRBD1 (5 bases). In germline, CDR1 is SGHTA, CDR2 FQGNSA. The CDR3 has 15 amino acids. The V gene lost 5 bases and the J gene lost 7 bases, with 18 bases spanning the gap. The CDR3 spells CASSTAGQGFQPQHF. The CDR3 DNA reads TGTGCCAGCAGCACGGCGGGGCAGGGATTCCAGCCCCAGCATTTT.

This clone was counted between two and nine times. J is TRBJ2-1 and V is TRBV12-5; TRBD1 aligns across 9 bases. The CDR3 spans 14 residues. Germline lookup yields CDR1 LGHNT and CDR2 FRNRAP. The J segment lost 4 bases and the V segment lost 7 bases, leaving 5 bases of the junction unmatched. In DNA, the CDR3 is TGTGCTAGTGTTCCGGGACAGGGTTACAATGAGCAGTTCTTC. This translates into CASVPGQGYNEQFF.

The rearrangement joins TRBV6-1 to TRBJ1-4; D is ambiguous. This CDR3 spans 15 amino acids. Trimming cost V 6 bases and J 5 bases, with 16 bases left between them. Germline V gene sequence: CDR1 MNHNS, CDR2 SASEGT. The CDR3 DNA reads TGTGCCAGCAGGAGAGAGGGAATAGGAAATGAAAAACTGTTTTTT. It translates to CASRREGIGNEKLFF.

By share of the sample, this clone is medium-sized (0.01 to 0.1%). The V call is TRBV19, the J call TRBJ1-2, with 10 bases fitting TRBD1. The CDR3 length is 15 residues. Germline loops: CDR1 LNHDA, CDR2 SQIVND (reference sequence). V dropped 6 bases and J dropped 8; count of bases not matched to a gene: 12. This CDR3 is CASSDGQGVIRGYTF. CDR3 bases: TGTGCCAGTAGCGACGGACAGGGGGTAATACGGGGCTACACCTTC.

This chain joins TRBV5-1 and TRBJ2-7; D not resolved. Germline values: CDR1 SGHRS, CDR2 YFSETQ. The CDR3 covers 16 residues. V was trimmed by 1 base and J by 7 bases, leaving 21 bases between them. The CDR3 protein is CASSLNSGYRVGEQYF. The CDR3 DNA sequence: TGCGCCAGCAGCTTGAACTCCGGATACCGAGTGGGAGAGCAGTACTTC.

The rearrangement joins TRBV19 to TRBJ1-4; D gene ambiguous. This CDR3 has 13 amino acids. The germline V and J ends were trimmed by 2 bases and 5 bases, with 6 bases remaining between them. Germline CDR1 is LNHDA and CDR2 is SQIVND (reference sequence). The CDR3 loop is CASSIFDNEKLFF. Here the CDR3 DNA reads TGTGCCAGTAGTATATTCGACAATGAAAAACTGTTTTTT.

The chain carries TRBV7-8 and TRBJ1-5; D remains unclear. The CDR3 loop spans 13 amino acids. Trimming pared 0 bases from V and 6 bases from J, leaving 6 bases between. CDR1 is SGHVS and CDR2 is FQNEAQ in the germline V gene. This CDR3 reads CASSLAVGQPQHF. As DNA, the CDR3 is TGTGCCAGCAGCTTAGCGGTAGGTCAGCCCCAGCATTTT.

This clone was found a few times. CDR3 sequence (DNA): TGTGCCAGCAGTGAGTCTAGCGGGGGAGTCTTTGAGCAGTTCTTC. Its translation: CASSESSGGVFEQFF. J is TRBJ2-1 and V is TRBV6-1; 10 bases are shared with TRBD2. Germline-derived CDR1 and CDR2 are MNHNS and SASEGT. Trimming at V came to 3 bases and at J to 9 bases, leaving 8 bases not matched to a gene. The CDR3 runs to 15 residues.

The rearrangement uses TRBV27 and TRBJ2-1, with D perhaps TRBD1 (6 bases). This CDR3 is 14 amino acids long. The V gene's germline CDR1 is MNHEY and CDR2 SMNVEV (reference sequence). Trimming took 3 bases from V and 3 from J, leaving 9 bases between them. CDR3 bases: TGTGCCAGCAGTTTTCAGGGGAACTACAATGAGCAGTTCTTC. Translation: CASSFQGNYNEQFF.

The CDR3 region has the DNA TGTGCCAGCAGTTTCCTCGGACAGGGGGGGCTTTCTGGCGGCTACACCTTC. This translates into CASSFLGQGGLSGGYTF. J is TRBJ1-2 and V is TRBV27; 10 positions match TRBD1. The trim removed 3 bases at V and 8 bases at J, leaving 15 bases unmatched. The CDR3 extends over 17 amino acids. Germline loops: CDR1 MNHEY, CDR2 SMNVEV (reference sequence).

The V call is TRBV6-1, the J call TRBJ2-2, with D possibly matching TRBD1 (6 bases). From germline, CDR1 is MNHNS and CDR2 SASEGT. The CDR3 has 15 amino acids. The V gene lost 6 bases and the J gene lost 0 bases, with 11 bases spanning the gap. CDR3 DNA sequence: TGTGCCAGCAGCGTCAGGGGTTCGAACACCGGGGAGCTGTTTTTT. Its translation is CASSVRGSNTGELFF.

This clone was detected a few times. This chain links TRBV2 with TRBJ1-1; 8 bases agree with TRBD1. CDR1 and CDR2 (germline): SNHLY, FYNNEI. V dropped 4 bases and J dropped 1; count of bases not matched to a gene: 8. The length of the CDR3 is 16 residues. DNA of the CDR3: TGTGCCAGCAGTGGATCAGGGGGCATAGGGAACACTGAAGCTTTCTTT. Its protein product is CASSGSGGIGNTEAFF.

The chain has TRBV19 and TRBJ1-2, with unresolved D. This CDR3 is built from 16 residues. Trimming took off 3 bases at V and 2 bases at J, with 16 bases between the two ends. The germline gives CDR1 LNHDA, CDR2 SQIVND (reference sequence). The CDR3 nucleotides are TGTGCCAGTAGTATCCCCTACAGAGCAGTGAACTATGGCTACACCTTC. Its protein product is CASSIPYRAVNYGYTF.

The DNA of the CDR3 is TGTGCCAGTAGTTTGACACTCCCCAACTATGGCTACACCTTC. This sequence encodes CASSLTLPNYGYTF. The rearrangement uses TRBV19 and TRBJ1-2; D is unresolved. This CDR3 is 14 amino acids long. Trimming removed 5 bases from V and 2 bases from J, with 12 bases in between. CDR1 is LNHDA, CDR2 SQIVND, per germline (reference sequence). The whole variable domain, remainder taken from reference TRBV19 and TRBJ1-2, is DGGITQSPKYLFRKEGQNVTLSCEQNLNHDAMYWYRQDPGQGLRLIYYSQIVNDFQKGDIAEGYSVSREKKESFPLTVTSAQKNPTAFYLCASSLTLPNYGYTFGSGTRLTVV.

V usage is TRBV6-4 and J usage is TRBJ1-1; D gene ambiguous. V lost 4 bases and J lost 1, with 7 bases in between. CDR3 size: 13 residues. CDR1 MRHNA and CDR2 SNTAGT come from the germline V gene. CDR3 sequence reads: CASSVQPNTEAFF. CDR3 DNA sequence: TGTGCCAGCAGTGTGCAGCCGAACACTGAAGCTTTCTTT.

The genes are TRBV29-1 and TRBJ1-1; maybe TRBD1 (5 bases). The CDR3 covers 13 residues. V lost 3 bases, J lost 6 bases, and 14 bases lay in between. Germline V gene lookup returns CDR1 SQVTM and CDR2 ANQGSEA. CDR3 sequence reads: CSVEQGGQAEAFF. The CDR3, as DNA: TGCAGCGTTGAGCAGGGAGGGCAGGCTGAAGCTTTCTTT. The entire variable domain, with the rest obtained from reference TRBV29-1 and TRBJ1-1, is as follows: SAVISQKPSRDICQRGTSLTIQCQVDSQVTMMFWYRQQPGQSLTLIATANQGSEATYESGFVIDKFPISRPNLTFSTLTVSNMSPEDSSIYLCSVEQGGQAEAFFGQGTRLTVV.

The chain couples TRBV5-6 to TRBJ1-4, with no clear D. The CDR3 is made up of 15 amino acids. V gave up 0 bases and J gave up 7 bases, with 13 bases separating them. CDR1 is SGHDT and CDR2 is YYEEEE in the germline V gene. The CDR3 nucleotides read TGTGCCAGCAGCTTGGGATTATCCACTGGTGAAAAACTGTTTTTT. This encodes CASSLGLSTGEKLFF.

This clone was seen once. The chain uses TRBV28 and TRBJ1-2, with D tentatively TRBD1 (6 bases). CDR1 and CDR2 from the germline V gene are MDHEN and SYDVKM. This CDR3 has 13 amino acids. V gave up 6 bases and J gave up 4 bases, with 12 bases separating them. CDR3 in DNA: TGTGCCAGCAGCATACAGGGCACCTATGGCTACACCTTC. This codes for CASSIQGTYGYTF.

The sample holds one count of this clone. The chain is built from TRBV5-4 and TRBJ2-2; D might be TRBD2 (7 bases). CDR1 is SGHNT and CDR2 is YYREEE in the germline V gene (reference sequence). The CDR3 sequence is 19 residues long. V was cut by 2 bases and J by 1 base, with 21 bases left in between. Here the CDR3 reads CASSLAAGAPAENTGELFF. Here the CDR3 DNA reads TGTGCCAGCAGCTTAGCTGCGGGGGCCCCTGCAGAGAACACCGGGGAGCTGTTTTTT.

This chain uses TRBV9 with TRBJ2-1, with 10 positions matching TRBD1. The germline CDR1 and CDR2 sequences are SGDLS and YYNGEE. V was clipped by 2 bases and J by 5 bases; unmatched bases: 7. There are 16 residues in the CDR3. Here the CDR3 reads CASSVPPGTGDNEQFF. CDR3 bases: TGTGCCAGCAGCGTGCCTCCCGGGACAGGGGACAATGAGCAGTTCTTC.

A few counts support this clone. The V and J genes are TRBV6-5 and TRBJ1-3; a weak D match, TRBD1 (5 bases). From germline, CDR1 is MNHEY and CDR2 SVGAGI. The CDR3 runs to 15 residues. V was clipped by 6 bases and J by 10 bases, with 22 bases between them. The CDR3 coding sequence is TGTGCCAGCAGACCCAGGGTATCTACGAGGACGACCATATATTTT. This sequence encodes CASRPRVSTRTTIYF.

This rearrangement joins TRBV2 to TRBJ2-7; D gene uncertain. Trimming took 5 bases from V and 0 from J, leaving 8 bases between them. CDR1 is SNHLY and CDR2 is FYNNEI in the germline V gene. The CDR3 sequence is 13 residues long. The CDR3 spells CASSISPSYEQYF. CDR3 sequence (DNA): TGTGCCAGCAGTATAAGTCCCTCCTACGAGCAGTACTTC.

The chain is built from TRBV10-3 and TRBJ1-1; 7 bases align to TRBD1. Germline assignment: CDR1 ENHRY and CDR2 SYGVKD. Losses at the gene ends were 1 base for V and 1 base for J; bases not matched to a gene: 0. The CDR3 loop spans 14 amino acids. CDR3 nucleotide sequence: TGTGCCATCAGTGAGTGGGACAGGAACACTGAAGCTTTCTTT. It codes for CAISEWDRNTEAFF.

CDR3 sequence (DNA): TGTGCCTGGAGTGTAAAGCGGAGGGTAGAACAGCCCCAGCATTTT. It codes for CAWSVKRRVEQPQHF. The V gene is TRBV30, the J gene TRBJ1-5; no definite D call. The V end was cut by 0 bases, the J end by 7 bases, with 16 bases between. CDR3 length: 15 amino acids. Germline-derived CDR1 and CDR2 are GTSNPN and SVGIG (reference sequence).

This clone was observed a single time. The chain carries TRBV7-9 and TRBJ1-2; TRBD1 aligns across 10 bases. The CDR3 loop spans 16 amino acids. V lost 4 bases and J lost 4; bases outside the gene matches: 9. From germline, CDR1 is SEHNR and CDR2 FQNEAQ (reference sequence). The CDR3 spells CASSSGQGVSTYGYTF. The CDR3 DNA reads TGTGCCAGCAGCTCCGGACAGGGGGTTTCTACCTATGGCTACACCTTC.